Here is one T cell receptor beta chain with its context. These data come from a study of T cell changes during pregnancy in multiple sclerosis. Only in-frame clones appear in the TCRdb table, and some are missing; sequencing was by immunoSEQ multiplex PCR. The sample contains about 100,000 clones, 80% to 95% of which appear only once. The CDR3 is 17 amino acids. V was pared by 5 bases and J by 0 bases, with 4 bases of the junction left unmatched. Germline CDR1 reads MRHNA; CDR2 reads SNTAGT. The sample here was peripheral blood, taken after pregnancy. This chain links TRBV6-4 with TRBJ2-6; 10 bases match TRBD1. The sequence was collected from a female donor with multiple sclerosis, enrolled in a pregnancy study. The CDR3 sequence: CASSRTGGSSGANVLTF. CDR3 coding DNA: TGTGCCAGCAGTCGGACAGGGGGTAGCTCTGGGGCCAACGTCCTGACTTTC.